This TCR beta chain was captured in a study of response to subunit inactivated influenza vaccine. TCRdb re-analysed the RT-PCR reads in MiXCR, keeping a single row per CDR3 protein. Among more than 700,000 distinct CDR3 sequences listed, about 20% were seen once. Per germline, CDR1 SGHAT and CDR2 FQNNGV. Trimming took off 4 bases at V and 4 bases at J, with 13 bases between the two ends. The CDR3 loop spans 14 amino acids. About this clonotype itself: Its antigen is undetermined.

Study results and caveats: Few new T cells, the authors suggested, are recruited by each seasonal influenza vaccination.

The chain combines TRBV11-2 with TRBJ1-1; D remains unclear. The origin of this receptor is a man over 45 who received an inactivated influenza vaccine. The specimen was PBMCs from blood, collected more than 4 days after vaccination. CDR3 sequence reads: CASSSVEVGTEAFF. The CDR3 bases are TGTGCCAGCAGCTCCGTGGAGGTCGGCACTGAAGCTTTCTTT.